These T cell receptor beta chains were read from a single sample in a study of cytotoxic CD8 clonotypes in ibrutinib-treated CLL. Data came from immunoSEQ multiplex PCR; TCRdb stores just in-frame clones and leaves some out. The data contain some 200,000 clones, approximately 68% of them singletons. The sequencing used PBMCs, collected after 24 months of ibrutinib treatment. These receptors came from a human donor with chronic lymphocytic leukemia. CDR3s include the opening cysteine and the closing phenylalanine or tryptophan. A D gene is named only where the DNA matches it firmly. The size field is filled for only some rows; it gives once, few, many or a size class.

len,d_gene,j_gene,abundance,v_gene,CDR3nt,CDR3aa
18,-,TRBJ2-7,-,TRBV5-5,TGTGCCAGCAGCTCCTCAGGAGGGGCGGGATACCACCCCTACGAGCAGTACTTC,CASSSSGGAGYHPYEQYF
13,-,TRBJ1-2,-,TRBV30,TGTGCCAGTAGTCCTCTAACAGAGTATGGCTACACCTTC,CASSPLTEYGYTF
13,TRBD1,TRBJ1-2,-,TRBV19,TGTGCCAGTAGCCCCGGGACAGGCTATGGCTACACCTTC,CASSPGTGYGYTF
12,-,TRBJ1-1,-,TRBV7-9,TGTGCCAGCAGCTCCGTTGTCCCTGAAGCTTTCTTT,CASSSVVPEAFF
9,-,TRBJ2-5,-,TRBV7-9,TGTGCCAGCAATGAGACCCAGTACTTC,CASNETQYF
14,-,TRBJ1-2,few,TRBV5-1,TGCGCCAGCAGCAACTTGGACAGCAACTATGGCTACACCTTC,CASSNLDSNYGYTF
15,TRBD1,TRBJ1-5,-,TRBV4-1,TGCGCCAGCAGCCAAGAGACAGGGGGCTTTTGGCCCCAGCATTTT,CASSQETGGFWPQHF
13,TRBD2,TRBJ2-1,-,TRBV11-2,TGTGCCAGCAGCTTAGGGACTAGCGGGACAATGTTCTTC,CASSLGTSGTMFF
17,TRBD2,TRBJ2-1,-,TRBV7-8,TGTGCCAGCAGCTTAGCGTATCAGCGGGAGGGCCCCCATGAGCAGTTCTTC,CASSLAYQREGPHEQFF
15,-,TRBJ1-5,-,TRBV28,TGTGCCAGCAGCCAACCTAGGGGCGGCAATCAGCCCCAGCATTTT,CASSQPRGGNQPQHF
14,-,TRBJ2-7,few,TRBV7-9,TGTGCCAGCAGCTTAGGGTCAGGGACGTACGAGCAGTACTTC,CASSLGSGTYEQYF
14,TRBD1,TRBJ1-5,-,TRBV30,TGTGCCTGGAGTGTCGGGACAGGGTCCCAGCCCCAGCATTTT,CAWSVGTGSQPQHF
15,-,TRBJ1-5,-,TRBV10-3,TGTGCCATCAGTGAGTCAGGGACAAGTATAATGCCCCAGCATTTT,CAISESGTSIMPQHF
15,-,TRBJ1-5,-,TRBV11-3,TGTGCCAGCAGCTTAGATCGGGTTAGCAATCAGCCCCAGCATTTT,CASSLDRVSNQPQHF
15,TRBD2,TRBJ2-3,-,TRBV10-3,TGTGCCATCATTCTAGCTAGCGGGGCCACAGATACGCAGTATTTT,CAIILASGATDTQYF
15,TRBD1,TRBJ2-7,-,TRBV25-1,TGTGCCAGCAGCGCCGGAGGGACAGGGGTTTTCGAGCAGTACTTC,CASSAGGTGVFEQYF
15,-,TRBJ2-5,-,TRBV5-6,TGTGCCAGCAGCTCGGGGCACTACCACCAAGAGACCCAGTACTTC,CASSSGHYHQETQYF
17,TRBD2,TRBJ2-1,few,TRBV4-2,TGTGCCAGCAGCCAAGATCGGAGCGGGAGGGCCGTCAATGAGCAGTTCTTC,CASSQDRSGRAVNEQFF
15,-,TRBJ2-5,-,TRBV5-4,TGTGCCAGCAGCTTGGCTCCAGGGGAGACAGAGACCCAGTACTTC,CASSLAPGETETQYF
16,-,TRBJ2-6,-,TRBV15,TGTGCCACCAGCAGAGATTGGGTTCTTGGGGCCAACGTCCTGACTTTC,CATSRDWVLGANVLTF
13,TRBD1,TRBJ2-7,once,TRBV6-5,TGTGCCACCGTCGGGGACAGAACCTACGAGCAGTACTTC,CATVGDRTYEQYF
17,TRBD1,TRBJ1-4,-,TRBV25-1,TGTGCCAGCAGTGACGGGACAGGAGTTGCAACTAATGAAAAACTGTTTTTT,CASSDGTGVATNEKLFF
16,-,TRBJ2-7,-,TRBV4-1,TGCGCCAGCAGCCGGAATCCAGGGGAGAGCTCCTACGAGCAGTACTTC,CASSRNPGESSYEQYF
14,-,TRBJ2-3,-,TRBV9,TGTGCCAGCAGCGTAGCGGGTAGCACAGATACGCAGTATTTT,CASSVAGSTDTQYF
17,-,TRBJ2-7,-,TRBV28,TGTGCCAGCAGAGGGCGCGGCGGGGCCGAGCGGGTGCGCGAGCAGTACTTC,CASRGRGGAERVREQYF
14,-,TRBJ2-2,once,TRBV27,TGTGCCAGCGGGGGACATTCGAACACCGGGGAGCTGTTTTTT,CASGGHSNTGELFF
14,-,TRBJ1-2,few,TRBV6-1,TGTGCCAGCACCCCCCCGGGACGGGACTATGGCTACACCTTC,CASTPPGRDYGYTF
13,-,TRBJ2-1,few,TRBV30,TGTGCCTGGAACCGGGGTTCCTACAATGAGCAGTTCTTC,CAWNRGSYNEQFF
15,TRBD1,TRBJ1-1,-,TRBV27,TGTGCCAGCAGTTTATCTGGGACAGGACACACTGAAGCTTTCTTT,CASSLSGTGHTEAFF
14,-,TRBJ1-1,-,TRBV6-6,TGTGCCAGCCTTAGGGGGACGGGCTTGGGTGAAGCTTTCTTT,CASLRGTGLGEAFF
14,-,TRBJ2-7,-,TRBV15,TGTGCCACCGGCGTAGCGGATATCTCCTACGAGCAGTACTTC,CATGVADISYEQYF
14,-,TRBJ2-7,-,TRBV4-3,TGCGCCAGCAGCCAAGATTTTCGAAAACGCGAGCAGTACTTC,CASSQDFRKREQYF
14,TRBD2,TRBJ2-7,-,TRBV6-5,TGTGCCAGCAGTAGAAGCGGGGAGCCCTACGAGCAGTACTTC,CASSRSGEPYEQYF
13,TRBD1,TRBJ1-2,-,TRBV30,TGTGCCTGGAGTCAGGGGACAGACTATGGCTACACCTTC,CAWSQGTDYGYTF
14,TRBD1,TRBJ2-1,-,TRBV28,TGTGCCGGAACACGACAGGGGAATAACAATGAGCAGTTCTTC,CAGTRQGNNNEQFF
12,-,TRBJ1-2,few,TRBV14,TGTGCCAGCAGCCTAACCAACTATGGCTACACCTTC,CASSLTNYGYTF
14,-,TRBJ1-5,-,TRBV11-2,TGTGCCAGCAGCTTAGATCGGATCAATCAGCCCCAGCATTTT,CASSLDRINQPQHF
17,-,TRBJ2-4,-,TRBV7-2,TGTGCCAGCAGCTTTTCCCGCTCAGGGCGTACCAAAAACATTCAGTACTTC,CASSFSRSGRTKNIQYF
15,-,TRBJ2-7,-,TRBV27,TGTGCCAGCCGGAGGACGTACCACCTCTCCTACGAGCAGTACTTC,CASRRTYHLSYEQYF
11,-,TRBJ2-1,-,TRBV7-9,TGTGCCAGCAGCTTAGCGATCGAGCAGTTCTTC,CASSLAIEQFF
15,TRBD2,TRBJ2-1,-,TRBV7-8,TGTGCCAGCAGCCGTAACCTCGGGGGGAACAATGAGCAGTTCTTC,CASSRNLGGNNEQFF
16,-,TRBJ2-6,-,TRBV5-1,TGCGCCAGCAGCTATTACAGGGTAACCGGGGCCAACGTCCTGACTTTC,CASSYYRVTGANVLTF
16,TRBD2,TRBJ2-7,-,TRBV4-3,TGCGCCAGCAGCCAAGATCTTGGGGGAGGGCGACGCGAGCAGTACTTC,CASSQDLGGGRREQYF
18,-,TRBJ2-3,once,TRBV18,TGTGCCAGCTCACCACCACCCAGGGGAGGTTGGTCCACAGATACGCAGTATTTT,CASSPPPRGGWSTDTQYF
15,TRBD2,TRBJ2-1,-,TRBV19,TGTGCCAGTAGGTCCGGGACTAGCGGGAGTAATGAGCAGTTCTTC,CASRSGTSGSNEQFF
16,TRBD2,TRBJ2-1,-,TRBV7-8,TGTGCCAGCAGCTCCCGGACTAGCGGGAGCTTCGATGAGCAGTTCTTC,CASSSRTSGSFDEQFF
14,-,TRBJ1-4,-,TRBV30,TGTGCCTGGAGTGTAAAGGGGCCGAATGAAAAACTGTTTTTT,CAWSVKGPNEKLFF
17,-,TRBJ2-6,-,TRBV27,TGTGCCAGCAGTTTCCTCAAACAGGGTTCTGGGGCCAACGTCCTGACTTTC,CASSFLKQGSGANVLTF
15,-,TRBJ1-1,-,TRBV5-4,TGTGCCAGCAGCCCAGAGGGTTTTTCGAACACTGAAGCTTTCTTT,CASSPEGFSNTEAFF
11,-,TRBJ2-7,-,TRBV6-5,TGTGCCAGCAGTCCTAGCGCCGAGCAGTACTTC,CASSPSAEQYF
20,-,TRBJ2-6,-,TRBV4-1,TGCGCCAGCAGCCAAGAACACGGAGGGTCCTATTACTCTGGGGCCAACGTCCTGACTTTC,CASSQEHGGSYYSGANVLTF
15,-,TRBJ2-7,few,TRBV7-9,TGTGCCAGCAGCCCTCGCACAGGGCCTTCTTACGAGCAGTACTTC,CASSPRTGPSYEQYF
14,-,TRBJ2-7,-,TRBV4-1,TGCGCCAGCAGCTCGCGCGGGTTAGGCTACGAGCAGTACTTC,CASSSRGLGYEQYF
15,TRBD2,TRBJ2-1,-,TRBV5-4,TGTGCCAGCAGCTCTACTAGCGGGAGCTACAATGAGCAGTTCTTC,CASSSTSGSYNEQFF
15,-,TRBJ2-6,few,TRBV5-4,TGTGCCAGCAGCTTAGGAGGGGCTGGGGCCAACGTCCTGACTTTC,CASSLGGAGANVLTF
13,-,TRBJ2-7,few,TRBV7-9,TGTGCCAGCAGCAAAACTCGAAACTACGAGCAGTACTTC,CASSKTRNYEQYF
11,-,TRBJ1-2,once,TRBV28,TGTGCCAGCAGTTTCGGGGTCGGCTACACCTTC,CASSFGVGYTF
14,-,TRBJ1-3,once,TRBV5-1,TGCGCCAGCAGCTTGGTGGGTTACGGAAACACCATATATTTT,CASSLVGYGNTIYF
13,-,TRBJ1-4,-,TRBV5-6,TGTGCCAGCACCCGGGGCAGGAATGAAAAACTGTTTTTT,CASTRGRNEKLFF